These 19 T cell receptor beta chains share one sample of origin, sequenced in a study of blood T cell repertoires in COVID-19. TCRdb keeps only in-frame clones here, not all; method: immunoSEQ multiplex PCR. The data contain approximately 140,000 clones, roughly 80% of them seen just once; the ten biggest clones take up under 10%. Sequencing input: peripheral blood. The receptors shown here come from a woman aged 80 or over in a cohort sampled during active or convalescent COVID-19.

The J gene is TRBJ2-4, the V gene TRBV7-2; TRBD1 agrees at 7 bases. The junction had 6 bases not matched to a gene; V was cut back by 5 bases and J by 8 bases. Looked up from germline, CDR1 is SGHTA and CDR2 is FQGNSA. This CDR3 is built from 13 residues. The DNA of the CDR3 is TGTGCCAGCAGCCAAACACAGGGGTACATTCAGTACTTC. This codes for CASSQTQGYIQYF.

This CDR3 is CSASSGQGRSGANVLTF. CDR3 nucleotide sequence: TGCAGTGCAAGTAGCGGACAGGGACGCTCTGGGGCCAACGTCCTGACTTTC. The rearrangement uses TRBV20-1 and TRBJ2-6, with 8 bases identical to TRBD1. Germline V lookup: CDR1 DFQATT, CDR2 SNEGSKA (reference sequence). CDR3 length equals 17 residues. The V gene end was trimmed by 6 bases and the J gene end by 0 bases; junction bases not matched to a gene: 10.

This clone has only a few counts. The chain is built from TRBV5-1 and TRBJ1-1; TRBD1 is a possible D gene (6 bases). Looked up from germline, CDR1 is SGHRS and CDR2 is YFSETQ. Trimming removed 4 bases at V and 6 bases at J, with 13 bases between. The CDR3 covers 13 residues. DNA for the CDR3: TGCGCCAGCAGCGTTGACAGGCACGCTGAAGCTTTCTTT. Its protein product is CASSVDRHAEAFF.

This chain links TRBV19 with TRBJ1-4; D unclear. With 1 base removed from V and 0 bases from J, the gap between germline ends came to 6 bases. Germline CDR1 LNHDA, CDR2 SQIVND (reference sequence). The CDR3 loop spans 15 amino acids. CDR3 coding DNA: TGTGCCAGTAGTATAGTGGGCACAACTAATGAAAAACTGTTTTTT. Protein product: CASSIVGTTNEKLFF.

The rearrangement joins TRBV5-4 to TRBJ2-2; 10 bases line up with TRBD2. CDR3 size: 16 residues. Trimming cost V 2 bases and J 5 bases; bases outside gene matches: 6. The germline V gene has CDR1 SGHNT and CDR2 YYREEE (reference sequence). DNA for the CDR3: TGTGCCAGCAGCTTATCAGCGGGGGGGCCAACCGGGGAGCTGTTTTTT. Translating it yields CASSLSAGGPTGELFF.

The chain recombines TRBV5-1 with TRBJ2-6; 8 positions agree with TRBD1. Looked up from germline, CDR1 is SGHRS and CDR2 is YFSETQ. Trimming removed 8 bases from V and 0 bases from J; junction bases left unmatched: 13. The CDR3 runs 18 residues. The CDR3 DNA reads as TGCGCCAGTAATTCCCGACAGGGGCAGTTCTCTGGGGCCAACGTCCTGACTTTC. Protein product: CASNSRQGQFSGANVLTF.

The CDR3 loop reads CASSPLAGENIQYF. CDR3 coding DNA: TGCGCCAGCAGCCCTCTAGCGGGGGAAAACATTCAGTACTTC. This sequence joins TRBV5-1 and TRBJ2-4; 10 bases map to TRBD2. Trimming took 4 bases from V and 5 from J; bases not matched to a gene: 3. Germline CDR1 and CDR2: SGHRS and YFSETQ. The CDR3 contains 14 residues. Full variable domain (rest looked up from reference TRBV5-1 and TRBJ2-4): KAGVTQTPRYLIKTRGQQVTLSCSPISGHRSVSWYQQTPGQGLQFLFEYFSETQRNKGNFPGRFSGRQFSNSRSEMNVSTLELGDSALYLCASSPLAGENIQYFGAGTRLSVL.

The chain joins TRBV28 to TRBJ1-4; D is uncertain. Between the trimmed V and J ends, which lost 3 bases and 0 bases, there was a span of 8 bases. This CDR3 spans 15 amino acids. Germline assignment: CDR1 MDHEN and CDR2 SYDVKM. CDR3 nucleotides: TGTGCCAGCAGTTTCTGGGCAACAACTAATGAAAAACTGTTTTTT. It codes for CASSFWATTNEKLFF.

In DNA form, the CDR3 reads TGTGCCAGCAACCGAGGGACAGCGCGTGCATTCTTC. Residues: CASNRGTARAFF. This chain uses TRBV2 with TRBJ2-1; 7 positions match TRBD1. V lost 7 bases and J lost 16; bases outside the gene matches: 13. Per the germline V gene, CDR1 is SNHLY and CDR2 is FYNNEI. The CDR3 contains 12 residues.

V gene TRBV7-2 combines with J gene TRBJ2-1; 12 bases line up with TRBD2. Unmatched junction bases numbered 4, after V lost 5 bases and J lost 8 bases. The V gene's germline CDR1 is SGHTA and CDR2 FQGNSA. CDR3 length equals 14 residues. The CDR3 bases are TGTGCCAGCAGCCAAAGGACTAGCGGGGATGAGCAGTTCTTC. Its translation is CASSQRTSGDEQFF.

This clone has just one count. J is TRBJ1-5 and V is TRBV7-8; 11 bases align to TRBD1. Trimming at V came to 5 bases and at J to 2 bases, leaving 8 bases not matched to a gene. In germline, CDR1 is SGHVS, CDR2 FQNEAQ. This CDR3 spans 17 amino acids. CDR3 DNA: TGTGCCAGCAGCCCGGACAGGGGGCGTTTAGGCAATCAGCCCCAGCATTTT. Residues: CASSPDRGRLGNQPQHF.

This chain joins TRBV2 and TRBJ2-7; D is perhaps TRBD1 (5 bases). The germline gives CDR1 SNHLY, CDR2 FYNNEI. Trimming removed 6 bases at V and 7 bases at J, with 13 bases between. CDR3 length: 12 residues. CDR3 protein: CASRTTNREQYF. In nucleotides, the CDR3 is TGTGCCAGCAGGACCACTAACAGGGAGCAGTACTTC.

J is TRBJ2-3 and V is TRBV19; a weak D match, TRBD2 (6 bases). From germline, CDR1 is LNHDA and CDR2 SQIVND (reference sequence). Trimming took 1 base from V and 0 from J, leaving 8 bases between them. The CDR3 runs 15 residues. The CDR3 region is CASSIGGGSTDTQYF. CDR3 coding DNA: TGTGCCAGTAGTATAGGAGGAGGGAGCACAGATACGCAGTATTTT.

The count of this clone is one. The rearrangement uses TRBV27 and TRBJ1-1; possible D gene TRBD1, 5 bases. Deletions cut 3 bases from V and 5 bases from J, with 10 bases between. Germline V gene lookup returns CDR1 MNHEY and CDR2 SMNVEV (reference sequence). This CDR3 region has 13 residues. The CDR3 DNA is TGTGCCAGCAGTTTTGCGGGGGGGACTGAAGCTTTCTTT. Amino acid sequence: CASSFAGGTEAFF.

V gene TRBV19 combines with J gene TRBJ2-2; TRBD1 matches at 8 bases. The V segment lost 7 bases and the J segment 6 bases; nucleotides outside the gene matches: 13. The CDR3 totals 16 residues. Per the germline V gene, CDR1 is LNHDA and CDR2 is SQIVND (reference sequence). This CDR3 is CASTTHRTGTAGELFF. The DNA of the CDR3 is TGTGCCAGTACCACACACCGGACAGGGACCGCCGGGGAGCTGTTTTTT.

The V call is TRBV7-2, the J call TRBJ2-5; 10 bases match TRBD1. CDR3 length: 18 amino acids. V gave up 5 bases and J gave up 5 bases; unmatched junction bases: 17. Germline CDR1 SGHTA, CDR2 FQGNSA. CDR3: CASSPQKTGGILYETQYF. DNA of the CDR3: TGTGCCAGCAGCCCGCAGAAGACAGGGGGCATCCTCTACGAGACCCAGTACTTC.

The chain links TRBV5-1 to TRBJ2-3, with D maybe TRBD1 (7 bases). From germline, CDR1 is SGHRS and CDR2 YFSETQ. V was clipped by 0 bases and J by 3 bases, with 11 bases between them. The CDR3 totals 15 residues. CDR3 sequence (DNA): TGCGCCAGCAGCTTGGTGGGGGGACAGACAGATACGCAGTATTTT. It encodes CASSLVGGQTDTQYF.

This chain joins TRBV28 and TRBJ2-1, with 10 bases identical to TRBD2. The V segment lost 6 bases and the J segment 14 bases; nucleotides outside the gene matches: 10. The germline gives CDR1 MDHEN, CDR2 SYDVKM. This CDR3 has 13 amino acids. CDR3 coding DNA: TGTGCCAGCAGACCCAGCGGGGGGGGGTTAAAGTTCTTC. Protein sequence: CASRPSGGGLKFF. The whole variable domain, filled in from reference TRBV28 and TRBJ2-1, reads DVKVTQSSRYLVKRTGEKVFLECVQDMDHENMFWYRQDPGLGLRLIYFSYDVKMKEKGDIPEGYSVSREKKERFSLILESASTNQTSMYLCASRPSGGGLKFFGPGTRLTVL.

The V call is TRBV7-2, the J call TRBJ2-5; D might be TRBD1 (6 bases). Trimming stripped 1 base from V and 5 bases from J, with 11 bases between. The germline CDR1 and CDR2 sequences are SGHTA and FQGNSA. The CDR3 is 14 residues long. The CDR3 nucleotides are TGTGCCAGCAGCTTAGTTTGGGGGCCCGAGACCCAGTACTTC. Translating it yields CASSLVWGPETQYF.